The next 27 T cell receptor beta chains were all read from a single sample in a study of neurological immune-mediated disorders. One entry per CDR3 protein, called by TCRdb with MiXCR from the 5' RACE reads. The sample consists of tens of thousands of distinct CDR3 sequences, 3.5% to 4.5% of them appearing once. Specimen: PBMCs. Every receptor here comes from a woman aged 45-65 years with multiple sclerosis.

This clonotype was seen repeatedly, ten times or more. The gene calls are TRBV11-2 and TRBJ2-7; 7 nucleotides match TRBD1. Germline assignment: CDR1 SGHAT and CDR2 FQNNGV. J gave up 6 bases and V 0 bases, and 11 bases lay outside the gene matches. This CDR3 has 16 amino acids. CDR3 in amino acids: CASSLEFGQGVFEQYF. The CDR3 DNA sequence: TGTGCCAGCAGCTTAGAGTTTGGCCAGGGGGTATTCGAGCAGTACTTC.

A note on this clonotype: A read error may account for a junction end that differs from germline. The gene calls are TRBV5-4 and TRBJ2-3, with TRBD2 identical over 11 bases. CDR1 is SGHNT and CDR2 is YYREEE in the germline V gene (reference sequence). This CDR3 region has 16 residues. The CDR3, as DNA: TGTGCCAACAGCTTGGCTAGCGGGAGGTCCACAGATACGCAGTATTTT. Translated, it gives CANSLASGRSTDTQYF.

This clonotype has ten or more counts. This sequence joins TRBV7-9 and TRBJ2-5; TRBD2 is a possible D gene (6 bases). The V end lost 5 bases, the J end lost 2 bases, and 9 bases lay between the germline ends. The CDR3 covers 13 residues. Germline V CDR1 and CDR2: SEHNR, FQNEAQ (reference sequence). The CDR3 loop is CASSHGGQETQYF. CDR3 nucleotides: TGTGCCAGCAGCCATGGGGGGCAAGAGACCCAGTACTTC.

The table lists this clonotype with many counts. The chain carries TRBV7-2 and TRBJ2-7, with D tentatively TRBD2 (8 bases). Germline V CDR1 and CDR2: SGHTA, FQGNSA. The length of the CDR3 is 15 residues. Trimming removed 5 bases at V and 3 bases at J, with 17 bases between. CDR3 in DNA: TGTGCCAGCAGCCCCCGGGAGGGGGCCCACTACGAGCAGTACTTC. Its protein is CASSPREGAHYEQYF.

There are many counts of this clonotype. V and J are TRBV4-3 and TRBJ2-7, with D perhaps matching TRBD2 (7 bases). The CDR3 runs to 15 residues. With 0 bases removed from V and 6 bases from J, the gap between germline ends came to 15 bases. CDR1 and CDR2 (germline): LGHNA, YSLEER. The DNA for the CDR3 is TGCGCCAGCAGCCAAGATCGTGGGGGGGCAGGCGAGCAGTACTTC. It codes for CASSQDRGGAGEQYF.

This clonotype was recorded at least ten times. The CDR3 nucleotides are TGTGCCAGCAGCTTAGAAGACAGCTACACCGGGGAGCTGTTTTTT. Its protein is CASSLEDSYTGELFF. The V and J genes are TRBV7-2 and TRBJ2-2; tentatively, D is TRBD1 (5 bases). Germline loops: CDR1 SGHTA, CDR2 FQGNSA. V lost 1 base to trimming and J lost 3 bases, with 9 bases between them. The CDR3 consists of 15 residues. The variable domain in full, with the rest retrieved from reference TRBV7-2 and TRBJ2-2, is GAGVSQSPSNKVTEKGKDVELRCDPISGHTALYWYRQSLGQGLEFLIYFQGNSAPDKSGLPSDRFSAERTGGSVSTLTIQRTQQEDSAVYLCASSLEDSYTGELFFGEGSRLTVL.

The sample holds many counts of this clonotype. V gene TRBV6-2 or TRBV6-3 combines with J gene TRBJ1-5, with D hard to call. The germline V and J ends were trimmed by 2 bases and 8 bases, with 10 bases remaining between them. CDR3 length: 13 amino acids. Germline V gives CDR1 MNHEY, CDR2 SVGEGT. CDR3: CASSYESLKPQHF. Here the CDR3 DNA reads TGTGCCAGCAGTTACGAGAGTTTAAAGCCCCAGCATTTT.

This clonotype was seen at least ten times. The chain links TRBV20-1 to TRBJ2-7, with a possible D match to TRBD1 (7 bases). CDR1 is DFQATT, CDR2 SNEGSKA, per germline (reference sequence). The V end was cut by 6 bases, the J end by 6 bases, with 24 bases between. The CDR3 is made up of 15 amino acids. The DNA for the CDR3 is TGCAGTGCCGCCATCAAGGGGGCGCGGGGTGGCGAGCAGTACTTC. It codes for CSAAIKGARGGEQYF.

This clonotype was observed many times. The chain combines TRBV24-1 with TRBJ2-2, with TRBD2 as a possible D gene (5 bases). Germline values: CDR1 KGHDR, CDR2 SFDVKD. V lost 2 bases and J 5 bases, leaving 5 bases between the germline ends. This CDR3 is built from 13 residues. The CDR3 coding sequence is TGTGCCACCAGTGATTGGGAGACCGGGGAGCTGTTTTTT. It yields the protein CATSDWETGELFF.

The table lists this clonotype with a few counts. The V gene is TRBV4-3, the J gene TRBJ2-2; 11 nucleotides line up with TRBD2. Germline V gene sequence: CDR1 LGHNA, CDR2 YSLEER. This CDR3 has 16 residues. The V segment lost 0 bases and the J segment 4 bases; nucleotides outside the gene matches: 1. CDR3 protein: CASSQELAGVTGELFF. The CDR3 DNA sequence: TGCGCCAGCAGCCAAGAACTAGCGGGAGTCACCGGGGAGCTGTTTTTT.

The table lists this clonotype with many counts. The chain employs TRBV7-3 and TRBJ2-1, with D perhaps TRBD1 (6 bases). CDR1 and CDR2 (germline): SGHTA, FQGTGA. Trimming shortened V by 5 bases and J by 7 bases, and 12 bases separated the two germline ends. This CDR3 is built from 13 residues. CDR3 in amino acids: CASSRAGANEQFF. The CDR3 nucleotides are TGTGCCAGCAGCCGGGCAGGGGCAAATGAGCAGTTCTTC.

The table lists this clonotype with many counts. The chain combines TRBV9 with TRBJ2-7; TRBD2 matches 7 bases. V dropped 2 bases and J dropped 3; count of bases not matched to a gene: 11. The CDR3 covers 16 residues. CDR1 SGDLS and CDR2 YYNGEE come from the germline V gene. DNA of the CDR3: TGTGCCAGCAGCGTTGGCAAGGATAGCGGGTACTACGAGCAGTACTTC. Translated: CASSVGKDSGYYEQYF.

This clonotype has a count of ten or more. CDR3 coding DNA: TGTGCCAGCAGCTTAGTAACAGGGGCGAACAATGAGCAGTTCTTC. Its translation is CASSLVTGANNEQFF. This chain connects TRBV11-3 to TRBJ2-1; TRBD1 matches at 7 bases. This CDR3 has 15 amino acids. V trimming: 1 base; J trimming: 5 bases; junction bases outside the gene matches: 5. The germline V gene has CDR1 SGHNT and CDR2 YENEEA.

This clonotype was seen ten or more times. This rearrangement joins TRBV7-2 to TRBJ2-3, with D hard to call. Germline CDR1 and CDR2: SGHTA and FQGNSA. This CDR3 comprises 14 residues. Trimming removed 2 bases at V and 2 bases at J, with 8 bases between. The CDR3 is CASSLRTITDTQYF. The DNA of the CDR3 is TGTGCCAGCAGCTTAAGGACGATCACAGATACGCAGTATTTT.

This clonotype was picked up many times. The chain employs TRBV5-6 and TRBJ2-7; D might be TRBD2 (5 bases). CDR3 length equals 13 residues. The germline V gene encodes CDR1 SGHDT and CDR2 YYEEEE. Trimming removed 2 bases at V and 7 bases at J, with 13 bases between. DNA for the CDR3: TGTGCCAGCAGCTTCATTGGGCGGAGGGAGCAGTACTTC. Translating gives CASSFIGRREQYF.

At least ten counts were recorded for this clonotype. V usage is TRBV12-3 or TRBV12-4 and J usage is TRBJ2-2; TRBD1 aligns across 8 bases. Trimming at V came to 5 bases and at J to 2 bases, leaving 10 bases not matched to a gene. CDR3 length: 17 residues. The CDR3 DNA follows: TGTGCCAGCAGTCCCCCCTACGGGACAGGAAACACCGGGGAGCTGTTTTTT. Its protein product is CASSPPYGTGNTGELFF.

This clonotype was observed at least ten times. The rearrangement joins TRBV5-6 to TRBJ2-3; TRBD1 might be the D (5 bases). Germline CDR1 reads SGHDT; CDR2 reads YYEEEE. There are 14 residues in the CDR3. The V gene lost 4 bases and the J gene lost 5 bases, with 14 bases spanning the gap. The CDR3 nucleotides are TGTGCCAGCAGCGTCGGACACGGCGGAGATACGCAGTATTTT. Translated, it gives CASSVGHGGDTQYF.

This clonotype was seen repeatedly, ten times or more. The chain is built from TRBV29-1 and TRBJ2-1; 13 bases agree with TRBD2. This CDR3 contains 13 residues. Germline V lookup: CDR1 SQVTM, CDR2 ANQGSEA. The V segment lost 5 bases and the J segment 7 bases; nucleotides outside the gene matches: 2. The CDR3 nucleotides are TGCAGCGTTCCACTAGCGGGAGGGAATGAGCAGTTCTTC. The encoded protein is CSVPLAGGNEQFF.

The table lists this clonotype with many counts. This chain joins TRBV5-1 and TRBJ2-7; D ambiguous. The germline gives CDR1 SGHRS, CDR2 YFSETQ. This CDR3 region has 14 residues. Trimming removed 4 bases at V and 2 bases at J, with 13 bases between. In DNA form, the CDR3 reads TGCGCCAGCAGCCCCATGCCGGTCCCCTACGAGCAGTACTTC. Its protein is CASSPMPVPYEQYF.

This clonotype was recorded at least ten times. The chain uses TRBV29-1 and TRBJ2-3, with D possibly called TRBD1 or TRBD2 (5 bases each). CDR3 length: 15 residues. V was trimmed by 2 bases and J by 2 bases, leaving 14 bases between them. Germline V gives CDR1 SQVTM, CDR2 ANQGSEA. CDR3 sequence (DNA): TGCAGCGTTGAAACCGGGACCGTAGACACAGATACGCAGTATTTT. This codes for CSVETGTVDTDTQYF.

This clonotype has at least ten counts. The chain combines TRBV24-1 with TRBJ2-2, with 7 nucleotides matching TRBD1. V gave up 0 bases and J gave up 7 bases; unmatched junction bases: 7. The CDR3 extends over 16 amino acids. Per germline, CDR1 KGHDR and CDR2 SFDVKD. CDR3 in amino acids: CATSDLKGAPGGELFF. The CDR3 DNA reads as TGTGCCACCAGTGATTTGAAGGGGGCGCCAGGCGGGGAGCTGTTTTTT.

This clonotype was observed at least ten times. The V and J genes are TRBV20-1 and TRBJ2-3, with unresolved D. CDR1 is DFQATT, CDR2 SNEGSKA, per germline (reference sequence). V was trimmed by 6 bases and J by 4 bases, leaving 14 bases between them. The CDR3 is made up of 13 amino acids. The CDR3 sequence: CSAKVQPADTQYF. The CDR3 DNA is TGCAGTGCCAAAGTGCAGCCCGCAGATACGCAGTATTTT.

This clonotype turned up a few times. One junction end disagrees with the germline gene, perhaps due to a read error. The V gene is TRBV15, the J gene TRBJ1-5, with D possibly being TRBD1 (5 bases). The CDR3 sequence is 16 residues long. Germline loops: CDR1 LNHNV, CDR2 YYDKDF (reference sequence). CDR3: CATSGGTVQPHQPQNF. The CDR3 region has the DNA TGTGCCACCAGCGGAGGGACCGTTCAACCTCATCAGCCCCAGAATTTT.

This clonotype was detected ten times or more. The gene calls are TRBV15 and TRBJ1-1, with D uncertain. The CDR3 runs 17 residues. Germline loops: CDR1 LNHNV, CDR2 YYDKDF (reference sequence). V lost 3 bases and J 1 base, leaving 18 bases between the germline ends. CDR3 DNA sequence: TGTGCCACCAGCAGGGTCCTTTATACGTTTCGGAACACTGAAGCTTTCTTT. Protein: CATSRVLYTFRNTEAFF.

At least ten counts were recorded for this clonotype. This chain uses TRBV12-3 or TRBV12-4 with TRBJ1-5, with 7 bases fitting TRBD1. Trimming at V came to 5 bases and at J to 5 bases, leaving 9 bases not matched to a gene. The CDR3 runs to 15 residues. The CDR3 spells CASSPQGGGHQPQHF. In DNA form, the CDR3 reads TGTGCCAGCAGTCCTCAGGGAGGGGGCCATCAGCCCCAGCATTTT.

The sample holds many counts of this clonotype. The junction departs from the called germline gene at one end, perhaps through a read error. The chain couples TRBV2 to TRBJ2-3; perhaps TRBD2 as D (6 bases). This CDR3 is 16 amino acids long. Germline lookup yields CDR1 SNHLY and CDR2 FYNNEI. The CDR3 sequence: CASSEGSGTNTDTQYF. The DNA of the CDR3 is TGTGCCAGCAGCGAAGGTAGCGGTACAAACACAGATACGCAGTATTTT.

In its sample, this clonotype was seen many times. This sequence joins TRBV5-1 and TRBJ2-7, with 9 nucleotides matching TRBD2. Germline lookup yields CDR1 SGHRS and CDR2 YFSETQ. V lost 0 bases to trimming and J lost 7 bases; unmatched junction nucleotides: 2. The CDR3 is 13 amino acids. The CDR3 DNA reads TGCGCCAGCAGCTTGGTAGCGGGAGTAGAGCAGTACTTC. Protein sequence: CASSLVAGVEQYF.